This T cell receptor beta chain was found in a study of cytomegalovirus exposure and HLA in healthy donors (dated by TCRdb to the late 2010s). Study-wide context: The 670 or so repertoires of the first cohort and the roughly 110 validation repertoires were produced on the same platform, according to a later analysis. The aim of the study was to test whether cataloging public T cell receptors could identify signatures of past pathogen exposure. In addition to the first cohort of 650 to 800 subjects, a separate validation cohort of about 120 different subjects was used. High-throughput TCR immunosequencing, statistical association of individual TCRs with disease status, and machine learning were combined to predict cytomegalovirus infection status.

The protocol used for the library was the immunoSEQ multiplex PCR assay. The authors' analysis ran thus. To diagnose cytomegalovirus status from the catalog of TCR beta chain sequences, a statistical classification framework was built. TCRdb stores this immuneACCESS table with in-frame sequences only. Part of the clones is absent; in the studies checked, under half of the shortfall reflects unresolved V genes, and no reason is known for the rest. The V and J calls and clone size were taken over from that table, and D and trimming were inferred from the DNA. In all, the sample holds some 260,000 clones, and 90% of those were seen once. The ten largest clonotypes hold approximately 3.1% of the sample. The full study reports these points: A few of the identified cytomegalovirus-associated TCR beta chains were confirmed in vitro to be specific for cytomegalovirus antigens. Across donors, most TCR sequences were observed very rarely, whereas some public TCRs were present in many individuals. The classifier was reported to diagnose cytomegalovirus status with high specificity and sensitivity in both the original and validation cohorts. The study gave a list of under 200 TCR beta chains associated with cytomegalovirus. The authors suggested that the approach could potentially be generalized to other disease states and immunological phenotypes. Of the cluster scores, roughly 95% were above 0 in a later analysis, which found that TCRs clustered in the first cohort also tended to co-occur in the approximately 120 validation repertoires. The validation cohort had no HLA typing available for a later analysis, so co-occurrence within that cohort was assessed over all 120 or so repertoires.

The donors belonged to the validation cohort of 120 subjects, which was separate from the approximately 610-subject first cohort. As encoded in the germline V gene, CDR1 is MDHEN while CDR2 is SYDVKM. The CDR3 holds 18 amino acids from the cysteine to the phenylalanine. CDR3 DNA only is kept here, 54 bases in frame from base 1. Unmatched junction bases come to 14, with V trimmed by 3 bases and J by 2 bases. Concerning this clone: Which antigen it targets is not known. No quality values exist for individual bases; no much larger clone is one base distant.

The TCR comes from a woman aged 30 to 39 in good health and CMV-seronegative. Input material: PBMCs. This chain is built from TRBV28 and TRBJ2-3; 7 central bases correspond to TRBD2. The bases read TGTGCCAGCAGTTTCCCGTCGCGGGCTAGCGGTGTCACAGATACGCAGTATTTT. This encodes CASSFPSRASGVTDTQYF. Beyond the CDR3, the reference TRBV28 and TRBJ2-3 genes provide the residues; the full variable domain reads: DVKVTQSSRYLVKRTGEKVFLECVQDMDHENMFWYRQDPGLGLRLIYFSYDVKMKEKGDIPEGYSVSREKKERFSLILESASTNQTSMYLCASSFPSRASGVTDTQYFGPGTRLTVL.